These 32 T cell receptor beta chains were all obtained from the same sample, sequenced in a study of T cells in Graves' hyperthyroidism and ophthalmopathy. TCR beta CDR3 regions were amplified from RNA transcripts. Using the HTBI primer set, a first-round RT-PCR was run on the TCR CDR3. Using its own MiXCR run on the multiplex PCR reads, TCRdb lists one record per CDR3 protein. The sample lists fewer than 450,000 distinct CDR3 sequences; roughly 13% were seen once. The sequencing sample was made of blood. These receptor sequences come from a man aged 50-60 years with Graves' ophthalmopathy.

This clonotype has ten or more counts. The gene calls are TRBV5-1 and TRBJ2-2; TRBD2 aligns across 9 bases. Germline CDR1 reads SGHRS; CDR2 reads YFSETQ. This CDR3 is 18 amino acids long. V lost 0 bases, J lost 4 bases, and 10 bases stayed unmatched. The CDR3 sequence is CASSLGTGLAYTTGELFF. CDR3 in DNA: TGCGCCAGCAGCTTGGGAACGGGACTAGCTTATACCACCGGGGAGCTGTTTTTT.

This clonotype has at least ten counts. V and J are TRBV11-2 and TRBJ2-1, with 10 positions matching TRBD2. The J segment lost 5 bases and the V segment lost 5 bases, leaving 12 bases of the junction unmatched. CDR1 and CDR2 (germline): SGHAT, FQNNGV. This CDR3 is built from 17 residues. DNA for the CDR3: TGTGCCAGCAGCAAACGGACTAGCGGACAATCTGACAATGAGCAGTTCTTC. It is translated as CASSKRTSGQSDNEQFF.

Ten or more counts support this clonotype. V is TRBV3-1 and J is TRBJ2-3; TRBD2 is a possible D gene (6 bases). The germline V and J ends were trimmed by 5 bases and 0 bases, with 12 bases remaining between them. The length of the CDR3 is 15 residues. Germline CDR1 reads LGHDT; CDR2 reads YNNKEL (reference sequence). The CDR3 spells CASSSPGTSTDTQYF. The CDR3 DNA reads TGTGCCAGCAGCAGTCCCGGGACTAGCACAGATACGCAGTATTTT.

This clonotype was picked up many times. The chain is built from TRBV7-2 and TRBJ2-1; D is ambiguous. The germline V and J ends were trimmed by 6 bases and 10 bases, with 13 bases remaining between them. From germline, CDR1 is SGHTA and CDR2 FQGNSA. The CDR3 consists of 12 residues. The DNA for the CDR3 is TGTGCCAGCAGTGCTAGTCGTCGGGAGCAGTTCTTC. Its translation is CASSASRREQFF.

The V call is TRBV27, the J call TRBJ2-5; D may be TRBD2 (6 bases). Trimming took off 8 bases at V and 4 bases at J, with 11 bases between the two ends. The length of the CDR3 is 12 residues. Germline V gives CDR1 MNHEY, CDR2 SMNVEV (reference sequence). The chain's CDR3 is CASGGLSETQYF. The CDR3 DNA is TGTGCCAGCGGGGGACTTTCAGAGACCCAGTACTTC.

The chain uses TRBV20-1 and TRBJ1-6; 7 bases match TRBD1. Germline V gives CDR1 DFQATT, CDR2 SNEGSKA (reference sequence). CDR3 length: 15 residues. Trimming cost V 0 bases and J 9 bases; bases outside gene matches: 8. CDR3 sequence: CSARDRGQGTSPLHF. The CDR3 region has the DNA TGCAGTGCTAGAGATAGGGGGCAGGGGACTTCACCCCTCCACTTT.

This clonotype was counted only a few times. The chain recombines TRBV7-8 with TRBJ2-1, with 8 bases identical to TRBD1. The CDR3 has 17 residues. V shed 5 bases, J shed 2 bases, and the junction held 11 bases outside the gene matches. CDR1 and CDR2 (germline): SGHVS, FQNEAQ. The CDR3, as DNA: TGTGCCAGCAGCGTAGGATTGGACAGGGTGACCTACAATGAGCAGTTCTTC. It translates to CASSVGLDRVTYNEQFF.

The chain couples TRBV4-1 to TRBJ1-5; D is undetermined. V lost 0 bases and J 4 bases, leaving 7 bases between the germline ends. There are 14 residues in the CDR3. Germline loops: CDR1 MGHRA, CDR2 YSYEKL. DNA for the CDR3: TGCGCCAGCAGCCAAGAAGAGGGAAATCAGCCCCAGCATTTT. This sequence encodes CASSQEEGNQPQHF.

This clonotype was recorded at least ten times. The rearrangement links TRBV2 to TRBJ1-1; TRBD1 might be the D (5 bases). Germline CDR1 is SNHLY and CDR2 is FYNNEI. The CDR3 runs 15 residues. Trimming took 2 bases from V and 4 from J, leaving 14 bases between them. CDR3 in amino acids: CASSENAGLGTEAFF. The CDR3, as DNA: TGTGCCAGCAGTGAAAACGCAGGGTTGGGCACTGAAGCTTTCTTT. The whole variable domain, filled in from reference TRBV2 and TRBJ1-1, reads EPEVTQTPSHQVTQMGQEVILRCVPISNHLYFYWYRQILGQKVEFLVSFYNNEISEKSEIFDDQFSVERPDGSNFTLKIRSTKLEDSAMYFCASSENAGLGTEAFFGQGTRLTVV.

This clonotype was detected once. CDR3 coding DNA: TGTGCCAGCAGTTACCGGAACAGGGGAGGCAATGAGCAGTTCTTC. Its translation: CASSYRNRGGNEQFF. The chain couples TRBV6-5 to TRBJ2-1, with D possibly matching TRBD1 (7 bases). Trimming cost V 2 bases and J 6 bases, with 14 bases left between them. The CDR3 sequence is 15 residues long. The germline V gene encodes CDR1 MNHEY and CDR2 SVGAGI.

V and J are TRBV20-1 and TRBJ2-3; 7 bases fit TRBD2. The junction had 14 bases not matched to a gene; V was cut back by 1 base and J by 4 bases. The CDR3 is made up of 17 amino acids. CDR1 is DFQATT and CDR2 is SNEGSKA in the germline V gene (reference sequence). The CDR3, as DNA: TGCAGTGCTAGAGTACGGACTAGTGGGTATGTCTCAGATACGCAGTATTTT. Its translation is CSARVRTSGYVSDTQYF.

This clonotype has more than one count but fewer than ten. The V call is TRBV29-1, the J call TRBJ2-3; 8 positions agree with TRBD2. Per the germline V gene, CDR1 is SQVTM and CDR2 is ANQGSEA. This CDR3 has 15 residues. After removal of 2 bases from V and 3 bases from J, the junction contained 7 bases not matched to a gene. The CDR3 DNA follows: TGCAGCGTTGAATTAGCGGGAAGGTCGACAGATACGCAGTATTTT. This encodes CSVELAGRSTDTQYF.

This chain connects TRBV19 to TRBJ1-5; D gene ambiguous. CDR1 is LNHDA and CDR2 is SQIVND in the germline V gene (reference sequence). The CDR3 has 11 amino acids. Trimming removed 8 bases at V and 11 bases at J, with 13 bases between. The CDR3 sequence is CASGRRGSQHF. CDR3 sequence (DNA): TGTGCCAGTGGGCGGAGAGGGTCCCAGCATTTT.

The chain has TRBV19 and TRBJ1-2; 11 bases fit TRBD1. The V gene end was trimmed by 4 bases and the J gene end by 3 bases; junction bases not matched to a gene: 7. The germline CDR1 and CDR2 sequences are LNHDA and SQIVND (reference sequence). The CDR3 totals 16 residues. Here the CDR3 reads CASSTRTGGYYYGYTF. CDR3 nucleotides: TGTGCCAGTAGTACCCGGACAGGGGGCTATTACTATGGCTACACCTTC.

The chain combines TRBV12-3 or TRBV12-4 with TRBJ1-5; D is uncertain. The CDR3 has 15 residues. Trimming took 2 bases from V and 9 from J, leaving 17 bases between them. In DNA, the CDR3 is TGTGCCAGCAGTTTATCGCGACGGGCCAGGAGGCCCCAGCATTTT. The encoded protein is CASSLSRRARRPQHF.

This clonotype was recorded many times. This chain uses TRBV14 with TRBJ1-5; D is unclear. This CDR3 spans 15 amino acids. Germline loops: CDR1 SGHDN, CDR2 FVKESK. The V and J ends lost 6 bases and 4 bases respectively, with 16 bases between them. The CDR3 region is CASSLGQSANQPQHF. CDR3 nucleotides: TGTGCCAGCAGTTTAGGCCAGTCTGCAAATCAGCCCCAGCATTTT.

The chain has TRBV6-1 and TRBJ2-1; no firm D call. The CDR3 is 11 amino acids. V gave up 7 bases and J gave up 7 bases, with 8 bases separating them. Germline loops: CDR1 MNHNS, CDR2 SASEGT. CDR3 loop: CASIRENEQFF. CDR3 sequence (DNA): TGTGCCAGCATAAGGGAAAATGAGCAGTTCTTC.

This clonotype was observed many times. The rearrangement links TRBV30 to TRBJ1-1; maybe TRBD1 (5 bases). V was cut by 3 bases and J by 5 bases, with 13 bases left in between. Germline CDR1 reads GTSNPN; CDR2 reads SVGIG (reference sequence). The CDR3 length is 13 residues. The CDR3 spells CAWSVDGGTEAFF. CDR3 coding DNA: TGTGCCTGGAGCGTAGACGGGGGAACTGAAGCTTTCTTT.

This clonotype was picked up many times. This chain uses TRBV11-3 with TRBJ2-2, with D possibly TRBD2 on 6 matching bases. V lost 4 bases and J lost 6, with 21 bases in between. CDR3 size: 17 residues. Per germline, CDR1 SGHNT and CDR2 YENEEA. The CDR3 DNA reads TGTGCCAGCAGCTCCCCTTATCGACGGGGAGGCGCCGGGGAGCTGTTTTTT. Its protein is CASSSPYRRGGAGELFF.

This clonotype was seen repeatedly, ten times or more. CDR3: CASSLWTGTYEQYF. CDR3 DNA sequence: TGTGCCAGCAGCTTGTGGACAGGGACCTACGAGCAGTACTTC. This sequence joins TRBV5-6 and TRBJ2-7, with 8 bases fitting TRBD1. V shed 1 base and J 2 bases; nucleotides not matched to a gene: 2. Per the germline V gene, CDR1 is SGHDT and CDR2 is YYEEEE. The CDR3 contains 14 residues.

Notes on this clonotype: A clone one base away is much larger, so this may be a read error. The V call is TRBV6-1, the J call TRBJ1-5; D is undetermined. The CDR3 loop spans 14 amino acids. Trimming took off 1 base at V and 0 bases at J, with 4 bases between the two ends. Germline CDR1 MNHNS, CDR2 SASEGT. The CDR3 DNA follows: TGTGCCAGCAGTGAAGTTTATAGCAATCAGCCCCAGCATTTT. Its protein product is CASSEVYSNQPQHF.

The table lists this clonotype with a few counts. V is TRBV5-1 and J is TRBJ2-2; D ambiguous. Germline-derived CDR1 and CDR2 are SGHRS and YFSETQ. V lost 3 bases to trimming and J lost 4 bases, with 13 bases between them. The CDR3 runs to 15 residues. CDR3 sequence reads: CASSSLPIATGELFF. DNA of the CDR3: TGCGCCAGCAGCTCGTTACCCATTGCCACCGGGGAGCTGTTTTTT. The whole variable domain, remainder taken from reference TRBV5-1 and TRBJ2-2, is KAGVTQTPRYLIKTRGQQVTLSCSPISGHRSVSWYQQTPGQGLQFLFEYFSETQRNKGNFPGRFSGRQFSNSRSEMNVSTLELGDSALYLCASSSLPIATGELFFGEGSRLTVL.

The rearrangement uses TRBV29-1 and TRBJ2-4, with 11 positions matching TRBD1. The J segment lost 6 bases and the V segment lost 5 bases, leaving 6 bases of the junction unmatched. This CDR3 is built from 14 residues. Germline V lookup: CDR1 SQVTM, CDR2 ANQGSEA. CDR3 loop: CSVKQGTGGNIQYF. The CDR3 DNA reads TGCAGCGTTAAACAAGGGACAGGGGGAAACATTCAGTACTTC.

This clonotype occurred a few times. The chain carries TRBV15 and TRBJ2-6; D may be TRBD1 or TRBD2 (5 bases each). Germline assignment: CDR1 LNHNV and CDR2 YYDKDF (reference sequence). V lost 5 bases, J lost 4 bases, and 12 bases lay in between. This CDR3 has 15 amino acids. This CDR3 reads CATSRGVSGANVLTF. CDR3 nucleotides: TGTGCCACCAGCCGAGGGGTTTCGGGGGCCAACGTCCTGACTTTC.

This clonotype was detected many times. The CDR3: CASKPAGISYEQYF. CDR3 in DNA: TGTGCCAGCAAACCCGCAGGGATATCGTACGAGCAGTACTTC. The gene calls are TRBV27 and TRBJ2-7, with D possibly matching TRBD1 (5 bases). The V gene lost 7 bases and the J gene lost 4 bases, with 17 bases spanning the gap. The CDR3 length is 14 residues. Germline V gene sequence: CDR1 MNHEY, CDR2 SMNVEV (reference sequence).

This clonotype was recorded at least ten times. This chain links TRBV15 with TRBJ2-7, with TRBD2 matching 7 bases. There are 15 residues in the CDR3. V lost 0 bases, J lost 6 bases, and 8 bases stayed unmatched. CDR1 LNHNV and CDR2 YYDKDF come from the germline V gene (reference sequence). For the CDR3, the DNA is TGTGCCACCAGCAGAGAGGGAGGGTACGTGGGCGAGCAGTACTTC. This gives the protein CATSREGGYVGEQYF.

In this sample, this clonotype turned up many times. The rearrangement links TRBV30 to TRBJ2-1, with TRBD2 matching 10 bases. Germline-derived CDR1 and CDR2 are GTSNPN and SVGIG (reference sequence). V shed 0 bases, J shed 10 bases, and the junction held 12 bases outside the gene matches. The CDR3 sequence is 16 residues long. The CDR3 here is CAWSVGRVSGRTEQFF. CDR3 coding DNA: TGTGCCTGGAGTGTGGGGAGGGTTAGCGGGAGGACAGAGCAGTTCTTC.

The chain joins TRBV29-1 to TRBJ1-5, with 9 bases matching TRBD1. Unmatched junction bases numbered 3, after V lost 6 bases and J lost 3 bases. CDR1 is SQVTM, CDR2 ANQGSEA, per germline. CDR3 length equals 13 residues. DNA of the CDR3: TGCAGCGTCGGACAGGGGATCAATCAGCCCCAGCATTTT. The encoded protein is CSVGQGINQPQHF.

This clonotype was seen many times. In DNA, the CDR3 is TGTGCTATCGGCTATGGGGGCCAGCGGGAGCGTTCCGGCCACAATGAGCAGTTCTTC. It yields the protein CAIGYGGQRERSGHNEQFF. The chain joins TRBV7-9 to TRBJ2-1; 8 nucleotides align to TRBD2. The CDR3 is 19 amino acids. From germline, CDR1 is SEHNR and CDR2 FQNEAQ (reference sequence).

This clonotype was recorded many times. The chain employs TRBV3-1 and TRBJ1-2; D remains unclear. The ends were cut back, 5 bases at V and 2 bases at J, with 27 bases in the middle. Germline lookup yields CDR1 LGHDT and CDR2 YNNKEL (reference sequence). The CDR3 contains 19 residues. This CDR3 is CASSYNTPYKDGDNYGYTF. The CDR3 bases are TGTGCCAGCAGCTATAATACGCCCTATAAAGACGGAGACAACTATGGCTACACCTTC.

The chain recombines TRBV20-1 with TRBJ1-1, with a tentative D call TRBD1 (5 bases). V was cut by 3 bases and J by 3 bases, with 8 bases left in between. The CDR3 is made up of 12 amino acids. From germline, CDR1 is DFQATT and CDR2 SNEGSKA (reference sequence). The CDR3 sequence: CSASQGYTEAFF. The CDR3 bases are TGCAGTGCTAGTCAGGGTTACACTGAAGCTTTCTTT.

This clonotype was seen many times. CDR3 residues: CASRGQGRTNEKLFF. DNA of the CDR3: TGTGCCAGCAGAGGACAGGGCCGAACTAATGAAAAACTGTTTTTT. The V call is TRBV2, the J call TRBJ1-4; TRBD1 matches 8 bases. Trimming cost V 6 bases and J 1 base; bases outside gene matches: 4. Germline assignment: CDR1 SNHLY and CDR2 FYNNEI. The CDR3 is 15 amino acids.